This is a list of T cell receptor beta chains from one sample in a study of PD-L1 blockade in urothelial cancer. Sequencing used immunoSEQ multiplex PCR; TCRdb keeps in-frame clones, though not all of them. This table holds roughly 28,000 clones, 80% to 90% found once. Sequencing was performed on PBMCs, taken around atezolizumab (anti-PD-L1) treatment. These receptors came from a man aged 65 to 85 with urothelial cancer. CDR3s include the opening cysteine and the closing phenylalanine or tryptophan. The order of the fields is CDR3 protein, J gene, V gene.

cdr3_aa: CASSHPEAPEAGGLSEKTQYF; j_call: TRBJ2-5; v_call: TRBV4-2
cdr3_aa: CASVQGAKAEAFF; j_call: TRBJ1-1; v_call: TRBV19
cdr3_aa: CASSLVGQRRGDTQYF; j_call: TRBJ2-3; v_call: TRBV5-1
cdr3_aa: CASSLGLDGTYEQYF; j_call: TRBJ2-7; v_call: TRBV7-2
cdr3_aa: CASRPPDRDTYGYTF; j_call: TRBJ1-2; v_call: TRBV19
cdr3_aa: CASSPPRDYCTDTQYF; j_call: TRBJ2-3; v_call: TRBV23-1
cdr3_aa: CASSLPRAQGIAFF; j_call: TRBJ1-1; v_call: TRBV7-2
cdr3_aa: CASIAGLNTQYF; j_call: TRBJ2-3; v_call: TRBV5-8
cdr3_aa: CAISERTGVVNYGYTF; j_call: TRBJ1-2; v_call: TRBV10-3
cdr3_aa: CASSVAVSNQPQHF; j_call: TRBJ1-5; v_call: TRBV6-1
cdr3_aa: CASSTMSGGETQYF; j_call: TRBJ2-5; v_call: TRBV28
cdr3_aa: CASSSTKGQGRLYEQYF; j_call: TRBJ2-7; v_call: TRBV27
cdr3_aa: CASSFGQEMTEAFF; j_call: TRBJ1-1; v_call: TRBV5-1
cdr3_aa: CASSFGQGPDTQYF; j_call: TRBJ2-3; v_call: TRBV5-1
cdr3_aa: CASSRRGDESYNEQFF; j_call: TRBJ2-1; v_call: TRBV27